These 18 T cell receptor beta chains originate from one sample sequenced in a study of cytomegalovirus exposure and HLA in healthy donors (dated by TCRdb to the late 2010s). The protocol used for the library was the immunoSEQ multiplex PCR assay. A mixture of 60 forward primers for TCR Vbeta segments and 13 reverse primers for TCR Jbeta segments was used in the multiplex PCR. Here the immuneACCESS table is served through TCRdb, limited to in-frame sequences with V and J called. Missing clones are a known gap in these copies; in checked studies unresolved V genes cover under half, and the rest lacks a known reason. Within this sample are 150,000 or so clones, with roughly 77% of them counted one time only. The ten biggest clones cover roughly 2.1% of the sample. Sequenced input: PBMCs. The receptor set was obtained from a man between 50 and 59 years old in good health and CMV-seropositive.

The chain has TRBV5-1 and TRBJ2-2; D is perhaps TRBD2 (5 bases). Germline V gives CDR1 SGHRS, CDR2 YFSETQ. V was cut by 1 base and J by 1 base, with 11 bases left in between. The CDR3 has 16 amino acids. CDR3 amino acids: CASSLSNAGNTGELFF. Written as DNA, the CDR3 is TGCGCCAGCAGCTTGTCAAATGCGGGGAACACCGGGGAGCTGTTTTTT.

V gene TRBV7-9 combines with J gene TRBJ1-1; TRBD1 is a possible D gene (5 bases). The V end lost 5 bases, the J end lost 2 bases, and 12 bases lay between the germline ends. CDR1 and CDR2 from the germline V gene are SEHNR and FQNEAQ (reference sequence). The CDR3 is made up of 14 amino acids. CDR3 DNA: TGTGCCAGCAGCCAAAGACAGCCCAACACTGAAGCTTTCTTT. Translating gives CASSQRQPNTEAFF.

CDR3 region: CASSSRLAGEPTDTQYF. DNA for the CDR3: TGCGCCAGCAGCTCCAGACTAGCGGGGGAGCCCACAGATACGCAGTATTTT. The chain carries TRBV5-1 and TRBJ2-3, with 12 nucleotides matching TRBD2. Germline CDR1 is SGHRS and CDR2 is YFSETQ. The CDR3 is 17 amino acids. The V gene end was trimmed by 3 bases and the J gene end by 2 bases; junction bases not matched to a gene: 7.

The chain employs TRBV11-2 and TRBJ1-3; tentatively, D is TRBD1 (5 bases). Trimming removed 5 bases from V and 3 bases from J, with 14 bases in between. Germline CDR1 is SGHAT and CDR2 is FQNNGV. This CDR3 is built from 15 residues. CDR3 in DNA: TGTGCCAGCAGCCCACAGGCCGGGCTTGGAAACACCATATATTTT. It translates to CASSPQAGLGNTIYF.

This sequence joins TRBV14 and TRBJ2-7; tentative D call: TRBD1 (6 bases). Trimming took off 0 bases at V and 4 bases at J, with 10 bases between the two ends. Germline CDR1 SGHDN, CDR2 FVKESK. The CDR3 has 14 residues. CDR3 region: CASSQEGGFYEQYF. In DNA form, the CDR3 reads TGTGCCAGCAGCCAAGAAGGGGGATTTTACGAGCAGTACTTC.

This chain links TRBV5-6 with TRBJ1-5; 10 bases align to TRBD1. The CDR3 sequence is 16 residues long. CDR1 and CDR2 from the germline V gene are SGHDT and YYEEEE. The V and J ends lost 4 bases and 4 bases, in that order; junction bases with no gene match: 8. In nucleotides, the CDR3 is TGTGCCAGCAGCCTTTCCGACAGGGGGCGGAATCAGCCCCAGCATTTT. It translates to CASSLSDRGRNQPQHF. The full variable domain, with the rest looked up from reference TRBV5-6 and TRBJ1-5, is DAGVTQSPTHLIKTRGQQVTLRCSPKSGHDTVSWYQQALGQGPQFIFQYYEEEERQRGNFPDRFSGHQFPNYSSELNVNALLLGDSALYLCASSLSDRGRNQPQHFGDGTRLSIL.

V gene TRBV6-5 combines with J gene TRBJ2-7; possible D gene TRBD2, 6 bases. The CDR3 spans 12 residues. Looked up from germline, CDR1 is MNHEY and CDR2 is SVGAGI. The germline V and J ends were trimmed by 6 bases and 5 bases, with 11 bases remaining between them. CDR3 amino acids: CASRSTRNEQYF. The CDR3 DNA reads TGTGCCAGCAGGTCGACTAGGAACGAGCAGTACTTC.

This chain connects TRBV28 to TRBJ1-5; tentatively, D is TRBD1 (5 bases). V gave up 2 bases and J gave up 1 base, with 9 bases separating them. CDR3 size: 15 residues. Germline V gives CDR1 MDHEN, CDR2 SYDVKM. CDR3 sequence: CASSLGGRSNQPQHF. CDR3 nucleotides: TGTGCCAGCAGTTTAGGGGGGAGAAGCAATCAGCCCCAGCATTTT.

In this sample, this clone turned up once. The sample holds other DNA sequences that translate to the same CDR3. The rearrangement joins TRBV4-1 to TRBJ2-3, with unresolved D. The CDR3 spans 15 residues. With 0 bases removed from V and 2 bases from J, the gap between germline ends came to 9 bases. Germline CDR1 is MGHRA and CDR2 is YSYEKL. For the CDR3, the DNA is TGCGCCAGCAGCCAAGACGGTCAGGACACAGATACGCAGTATTTT. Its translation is CASSQDGQDTDTQYF.

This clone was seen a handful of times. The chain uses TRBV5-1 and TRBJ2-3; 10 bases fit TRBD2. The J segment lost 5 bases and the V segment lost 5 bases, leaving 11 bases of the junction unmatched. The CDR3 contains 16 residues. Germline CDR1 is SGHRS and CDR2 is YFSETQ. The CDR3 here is CASSSSGGGSGDTQYF. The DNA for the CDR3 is TGCGCCAGCAGTTCGAGCGGGGGGGGTTCAGGAGATACGCAGTATTTT.

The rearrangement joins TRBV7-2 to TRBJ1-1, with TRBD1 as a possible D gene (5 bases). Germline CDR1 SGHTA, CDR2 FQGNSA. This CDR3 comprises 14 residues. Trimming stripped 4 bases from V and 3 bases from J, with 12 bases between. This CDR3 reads CASSYSPGDTEAFF. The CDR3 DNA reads TGTGCCAGCAGCTATTCACCGGGGGACACTGAAGCTTTCTTT.

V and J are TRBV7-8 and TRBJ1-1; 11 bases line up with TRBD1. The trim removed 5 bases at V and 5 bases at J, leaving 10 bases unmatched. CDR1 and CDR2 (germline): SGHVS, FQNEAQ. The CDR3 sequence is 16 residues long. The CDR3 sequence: CASSQGQGGLRTEAFF. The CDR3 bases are TGTGCCAGCAGCCAGGGACAGGGGGGCTTGCGGACTGAAGCTTTCTTT.

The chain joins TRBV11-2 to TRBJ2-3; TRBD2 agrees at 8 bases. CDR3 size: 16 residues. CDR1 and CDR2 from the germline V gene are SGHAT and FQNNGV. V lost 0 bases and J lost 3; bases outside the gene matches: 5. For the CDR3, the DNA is TGTGCCAGCAGCTTAGATCTTAGCGGGGCAACAGATACGCAGTATTTT. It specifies CASSLDLSGATDTQYF.

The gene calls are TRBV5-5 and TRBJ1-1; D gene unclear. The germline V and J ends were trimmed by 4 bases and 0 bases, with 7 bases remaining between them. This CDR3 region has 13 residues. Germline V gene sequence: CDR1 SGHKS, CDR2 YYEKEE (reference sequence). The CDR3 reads CASSPILNTEAFF. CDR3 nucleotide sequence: TGTGCCAGCAGCCCTATCCTGAACACTGAAGCTTTCTTT.

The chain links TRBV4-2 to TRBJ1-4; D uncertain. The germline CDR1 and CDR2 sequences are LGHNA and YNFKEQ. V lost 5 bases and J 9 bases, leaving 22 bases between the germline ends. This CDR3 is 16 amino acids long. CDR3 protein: CASSYSMGREIQKLFF. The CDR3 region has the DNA TGTGCCAGCAGCTACAGTATGGGGAGGGAGATCCAAAAACTGTTTTTT.

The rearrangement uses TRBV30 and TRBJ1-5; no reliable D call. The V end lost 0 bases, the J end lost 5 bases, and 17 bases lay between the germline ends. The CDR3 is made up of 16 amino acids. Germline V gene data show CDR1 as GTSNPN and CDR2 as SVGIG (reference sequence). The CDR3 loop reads CAWSVSPDTPYQPQHF. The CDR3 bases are TGTGCCTGGAGTGTGAGCCCAGACACCCCATATCAGCCCCAGCATTTT.

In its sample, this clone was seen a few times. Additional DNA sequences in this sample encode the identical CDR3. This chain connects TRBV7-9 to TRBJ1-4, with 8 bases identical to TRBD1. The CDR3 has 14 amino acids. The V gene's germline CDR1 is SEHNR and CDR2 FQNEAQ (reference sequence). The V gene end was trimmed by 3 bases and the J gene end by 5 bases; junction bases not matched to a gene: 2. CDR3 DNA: TGTGCCAGCAGCTTGGCAGGGGGCAATGAAAAACTGTTTTTT. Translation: CASSLAGGNEKLFF.

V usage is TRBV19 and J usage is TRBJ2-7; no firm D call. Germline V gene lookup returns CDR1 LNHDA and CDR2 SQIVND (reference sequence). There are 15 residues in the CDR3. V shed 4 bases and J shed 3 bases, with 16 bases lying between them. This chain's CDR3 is CASSTSSDVVYEQYF. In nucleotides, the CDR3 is TGTGCCAGTAGTACGTCTAGTGATGTGGTCTACGAGCAGTACTTC.